Listed here are 21 T cell receptor beta chains from one sample, sequenced in a study of shared clonotypes between healthy human individuals. Assay: immunoSEQ multiplex PCR; the TCRdb copy retains only in-frame clones and omits some. The data hold just over 2,000,000 clones, with 85% to 95% observed a single time. Sequencing used naive CD4+ T cells sorted from blood. Subset meaning: CD45RA+ positively selected. These receptors were collected from a man between 18 and 29 years old in good health.

This sequence joins TRBV4-1 and TRBJ1-5; perhaps TRBD1 as D (6 bases). Germline V gives CDR1 MGHRA, CDR2 YSYEKL. The CDR3 sequence is 17 residues long. The ends were cut back, 0 bases at V and 0 bases at J, with 12 bases in the middle. In DNA, the CDR3 is TGCGCCAGCAGCCAAGAAGGGGGGGCTTATAGCAATCAGCCCCAGCATTTT. It is translated as CASSQEGGAYSNQPQHF.

The chain joins TRBV10-3 to TRBJ2-1, with TRBD2 identical over 9 bases. CDR3 length: 16 residues. Trimming cost V 4 bases and J 8 bases; bases outside gene matches: 12. Germline CDR1 reads ENHRY; CDR2 reads SYGVKD. The CDR3 DNA reads as TGTGCCATCAGTGGCTTTTCAGCGGGGGGCTTAGATGAGCAGTTCTTC. Its protein product is CAISGFSAGGLDEQFF.

The CDR3 sequence: CAISEGTGDYQPQHF. The DNA for the CDR3 is TGTGCCATCAGTGAAGGCACGGGAGATTATCAGCCCCAGCATTTT. The chain has TRBV10-3 and TRBJ1-5; no clear D gene. Germline lookup yields CDR1 ENHRY and CDR2 SYGVKD. V was shortened by 3 bases and J by 5 bases, with 14 bases between the two germline ends. The CDR3 extends over 15 amino acids.

The chain recombines TRBV28 with TRBJ2-5; 13 nucleotides match TRBD2. Trimming cost V 4 bases and J 1 base; bases outside gene matches: 6. There are 17 residues in the CDR3. The germline gives CDR1 MDHEN, CDR2 SYDVKM. As DNA, the CDR3 is TGTGCCAGCAGTTCCACGGGACTAGCGGGGCGCCAAGAGACCCAGTACTTC. Translated: CASSSTGLAGRQETQYF.

This chain uses TRBV18 with TRBJ2-7; 10 bases are a match to TRBD2. Per germline, CDR1 KGHSH and CDR2 LQKENI. The CDR3 runs 19 residues. J lost 3 bases, V lost 1 base, and 15 bases had no gene match. CDR3 nucleotides: TGTGCCAGCTCACCACGAAGGACTAGCGGCCCCTTGGGTTTCTACGAGCAGTACTTC. Protein: CASSPRRTSGPLGFYEQYF.

In the case of this clone: Other DNA sequences of this sample code for an identical CDR3. This chain connects TRBV5-1 to TRBJ1-4; D call uncertain. The length of the CDR3 is 16 residues. V lost 0 bases, J lost 0 bases, and 9 bases lay in between. The V gene's germline CDR1 is SGHRS and CDR2 YFSETQ. CDR3 in DNA: TGCGCCAGCAGCTTGGCAGGTAGTGCAACTAATGAAAAACTGTTTTTT. Protein: CASSLAGSATNEKLFF.

The genes are TRBV5-1 and TRBJ1-3, with D unclear. Deletions cut 0 bases from V and 2 bases from J, with 9 bases between. Germline loops: CDR1 SGHRS, CDR2 YFSETQ. The CDR3 runs to 15 residues. CDR3: CASSLGGHTGNTIYF. The CDR3 DNA sequence: TGCGCCAGCAGCTTGGGCGGTCATACTGGAAACACCATATATTTT.

The chain recombines TRBV5-1 with TRBJ2-3; the match to TRBD2 covers 7 bases. This CDR3 spans 14 amino acids. In germline, CDR1 is SGHRS, CDR2 YFSETQ. The V and J ends lost 4 bases and 6 bases, in that order; junction bases with no gene match: 8. CDR3 nucleotides: TGCGCCAGCAGCCCAGGTAGCGGGTTTGATACGCAGTATTTT. This encodes CASSPGSGFDTQYF.

The rearrangement uses TRBV2 and TRBJ1-5; D is unresolved. Trimming shortened V by 8 bases and J by 4 bases, and 15 bases separated the two germline ends. Germline V gene data show CDR1 as SNHLY and CDR2 as FYNNEI. The CDR3 is 14 amino acids. CDR3 loop: CASGFLGDNQPQHF. The DNA for the CDR3 is TGTGCCAGCGGGTTCTTAGGAGATAATCAGCCCCAGCATTTT.

The chain links TRBV7-2 to TRBJ2-4, with a weak D call TRBD2 (6 bases). There are 14 residues in the CDR3. The germline CDR1 and CDR2 sequences are SGHTA and FQGNSA. Trimming removed 4 bases from V and 8 bases from J, with 15 bases in between. The CDR3 loop reads CASSSPARRDIQYF. The DNA of the CDR3 is TGTGCCAGCAGCTCGCCGGCCCGGAGGGACATTCAGTACTTC.

The chain employs TRBV10-3 and TRBJ1-3; 8 positions agree with TRBD1. Germline values: CDR1 ENHRY, CDR2 SYGVKD. The CDR3 is made up of 15 amino acids. After removal of 4 bases from V and 0 bases from J, the junction contained 2 bases not matched to a gene. The CDR3 loop reads CAISGDRLSGNTIYF. In nucleotides, the CDR3 is TGTGCCATCAGTGGGGACAGGCTCTCTGGAAACACCATATATTTT.

Of note for this clone: A much larger clone differs by one base, so this may be a read error. CDR3 sequence reads: CASSVAGGSNQPQHF. DNA for the CDR3: TGCGCCAGCAGCGTGGCCGGGGGGAGCAATCAGCCCCAGCATTTT. The genes are TRBV5-1 and TRBJ1-5; tentative D call: TRBD1 (5 bases). The CDR3 has 15 amino acids. Germline CDR1 is SGHRS and CDR2 is YFSETQ. The ends were cut back, 4 bases at V and 1 base at J, with 12 bases in the middle. Supplemented by reference TRBV5-1 and TRBJ1-5, the full variable domain reads KAGVTQTPRYLIKTRGQQVTLSCSPISGHRSVSWYQQTPGQGLQFLFEYFSETQRNKGNFPGRFSGRQFSNSRSEMNVSTLELGDSALYLCASSVAGGSNQPQHFGDGTRLSIL.

The genes are TRBV7-9 and TRBJ2-7, with TRBD2 matching 8 bases. Germline V gene sequence: CDR1 SEHNR, CDR2 FQNEAQ (reference sequence). This CDR3 is 15 amino acids long. The J segment lost 2 bases and the V segment lost 6 bases, leaving 9 bases of the junction unmatched. CDR3 amino acids: CASRLGGTRPYEQYF. The DNA for the CDR3 is TGTGCCAGCAGACTAGGAGGGACTAGGCCCTACGAGCAGTACTTC.

The rearrangement uses TRBV11-2 and TRBJ2-7; D may correspond to TRBD1 or TRBD2 (5 bases each). Trimming stripped 5 bases from V and 8 bases from J, with 19 bases between. The CDR3 consists of 14 residues. CDR1 and CDR2 from the germline V gene are SGHAT and FQNNGV. The CDR3 here is CASSQLRGRFKQYF. The DNA for the CDR3 is TGTGCCAGCAGCCAACTAAGGGGACGGTTCAAGCAGTACTTC.

The V and J genes are TRBV25-1 and TRBJ1-2; possible D gene TRBD1, 5 bases. CDR3 length equals 14 residues. Trimming left V 4 bases short and J 4 bases short, with 13 bases between. Germline-derived CDR1 and CDR2 are MGHDK and SYGVNS. The CDR3 sequence is CASSASGVVYGYTF. CDR3 nucleotide sequence: TGTGCCAGCAGTGCGTCGGGGGTGGTCTATGGCTACACCTTC.

This chain uses TRBV5-4 with TRBJ2-2, with 9 positions matching TRBD1. This CDR3 region has 16 residues. The trim removed 0 bases at V and 1 base at J, leaving 1 base unmatched. The germline V gene encodes CDR1 SGHNT and CDR2 YYREEE (reference sequence). The CDR3, as DNA: TGTGCCAGCAGCTTGGCGGGACAGGGGAACACCGGGGAGCTGTTTTTT. Its protein product is CASSLAGQGNTGELFF.

V is TRBV18 and J is TRBJ2-1; D might be TRBD2 (5 bases). The CDR3 runs 14 residues. CDR1 is KGHSH, CDR2 LQKENI, per germline. V shed 3 bases and J shed 3 bases, with 9 bases lying between them. The CDR3 DNA reads as TGTGCCAGCTCACCCTCCGGGGTCTACAATGAGCAGTTCTTC. This translates into CASSPSGVYNEQFF. Based on the CDR3 plus reference TRBV18 and TRBJ2-1, the full variable domain is NAGVMQNPRHLVRRRGQEARLRCSPMKGHSHVYWYRQLPEEGLKFMVYLQKENIIDESGMPKERFSAEFPKEGPSILRIQQVVRGDSAAYFCASSPSGVYNEQFFGPGTRLTVL.

The V and J genes are TRBV9 and TRBJ2-1; weak D call: TRBD2 (6 bases). The germline CDR1 and CDR2 sequences are SGDLS and YYNGEE. This CDR3 is 16 amino acids long. Trimming took off 0 bases at V and 8 bases at J, with 18 bases between the two ends. DNA of the CDR3: TGTGCCAGCAGCGTAGGGTGGTCTAGCGCGGTTGATGAGCAGTTCTTC. Encoded protein: CASSVGWSSAVDEQFF.

The CDR3 region has the DNA TGTGCCAGCAGCGGGGCTAGCGGCTACAATGAGCAGTTCTTC. Encoded protein: CASSGASGYNEQFF. The rearrangement uses TRBV6-5 and TRBJ2-1, with 7 bases aligning to TRBD2. Trimming cost V 6 bases and J 3 bases; bases outside gene matches: 5. This CDR3 has 14 amino acids. The germline V gene encodes CDR1 MNHEY and CDR2 SVGAGI.

The rearrangement links TRBV30 to TRBJ2-2; 8 positions agree with TRBD1. V dropped 4 bases and J dropped 6; count of bases not matched to a gene: 10. Per the germline V gene, CDR1 is GTSNPN and CDR2 is SVGIG (reference sequence). This CDR3 is 15 amino acids long. The CDR3 DNA sequence: TGTGCCTGGAAACCAGGGGGCGTGTATTCCGGGGAGCTGTTTTTT. Amino acids: CAWKPGGVYSGELFF.

The chain couples TRBV30 to TRBJ1-1, with 10 bases identical to TRBD1. Germline V lookup: CDR1 GTSNPN, CDR2 SVGIG (reference sequence). This CDR3 has 12 residues. J was trimmed by 11 bases and V by 1 base; bases with no gene match: 4. The CDR3 is CAWSDGQGGAFF. CDR3 nucleotides: TGTGCCTGGAGTGATGGACAGGGGGGCGCTTTCTTT.